Below, 7 T cell receptor beta chains from the same sample are listed, as sequenced in a study of T cell repertoires in cytomegalovirus infection. No antigens are known for them. TCRdb re-derived calls from the reads in MiXCR, one entry per CDR3 protein. The sample contains tens of thousands of distinct CDR3 sequences, around half of which appear only once. Sample: CD8+ T cells from cultured PBMCs, taken from culture after CMV antigen stimulation. The receptors were sampled from a human donor in good health (CMV status not recorded). Some clones in this sample may be carry-over from other donors' samples.

The chain employs TRBV4-1 and TRBJ1-1; D remains unclear. CDR1 is MGHRA, CDR2 YSYEKL, per germline. The length of the CDR3 is 15 residues. The V and J ends lost 0 bases and 0 bases respectively, with 8 bases between them. CDR3 DNA: TGCGCCAGCAGCCAAGAACGCGAGTTGAACACTGAAGCTTTCTTT. Amino acids: CASSQERELNTEAFF.

The chain joins TRBV10-3 to TRBJ2-1; possible D gene TRBD2, 7 bases. V was trimmed by 0 bases and J by 8 bases, leaving 14 bases between them. CDR3 length: 15 residues. Germline V CDR1 and CDR2: ENHRY, SYGVKD. The CDR3 sequence: CAISESMRGGYEQFF. The CDR3 coding sequence is TGTGCCATCAGTGAGTCTATGAGGGGGGGCTATGAGCAGTTCTTC.

This chain links TRBV2 with TRBJ1-5; D not resolved. The length of the CDR3 is 14 residues. Germline V lookup: CDR1 SNHLY, CDR2 FYNNEI. V lost 3 bases to trimming and J lost 3 bases, with 9 bases between them. The CDR3 DNA is TGTGCCAGCAGTGAGGACGGCTACAATCAGCCCCAGCATTTT. Translating it yields CASSEDGYNQPQHF. Full variable domain (remainder filled in from reference TRBV2 and TRBJ1-5): EPEVTQTPSHQVTQMGQEVILRCVPISNHLYFYWYRQILGQKVEFLVSFYNNEISEKSEIFDDQFSVERPDGSNFTLKIRSTKLEDSAMYFCASSEDGYNQPQHFGDGTRLSIL.

This clonotype was observed at least ten times. This chain links TRBV28 with TRBJ2-1; D call uncertain. Trimming took 6 bases from V and 0 from J, leaving 9 bases between them. The CDR3 is made up of 14 amino acids. Germline V gene lookup returns CDR1 MDHEN and CDR2 SYDVKM. CDR3 bases: TGTGCCAGCAGGATAGGACGCTCCTACAATGAGCAGTTCTTC. Translating gives CASRIGRSYNEQFF.

This clonotype was picked up many times. This chain uses TRBV6-4 with TRBJ2-3, with 9 bases lining up with TRBD2. The CDR3 is 14 residues long. Germline CDR1 MRHNA, CDR2 SNTAGT. Germline trimming cut 4 bases from V and 2 bases from J; bases unmatched to any gene: 1. The CDR3 region has the DNA TGTGCCAGCAGTGCTAGCGGGGACACAGATACGCAGTATTTT. Translation: CASSASGDTDTQYF.

This clonotype has a handful of counts. The V call is TRBV6-1, the J call TRBJ2-1; 7 bases line up with TRBD2. The CDR3 runs to 13 residues. CDR1 and CDR2 from the germline V gene are MNHNS and SASEGT. V was pared by 8 bases and J by 6 bases, with 7 bases of the junction left unmatched. In DNA form, the CDR3 reads TGTGCCAGCGGACTAGAACCTTCCAATGAGCAGTTCTTC. It is translated as CASGLEPSNEQFF.

The chain has TRBV27 and TRBJ1-5, with D maybe TRBD1 (6 bases). The CDR3 spans 15 residues. V gave up 2 bases and J gave up 1 base, with 9 bases separating them. Per germline, CDR1 MNHEY and CDR2 SMNVEV (reference sequence). The CDR3 here is CASSLAGQSNQPQHF. DNA for the CDR3: TGTGCCAGCAGTTTAGCAGGACAGAGCAATCAGCCCCAGCATTTT.